Each of the 27 T cell receptor beta chains below was sequenced from the same sample in a study of Ad26.COV2.S vaccination and SARS-CoV-2 variants. The treatment: 15 to 20 received Ad26.COV2.S at low or high dose, single or two shots; about 5 received placebo; per-sample allocation not given. Repertoires come from day 63 after the first vaccine or placebo injection. Profiling relied on immunoSEQ multiplex PCR, and the TCRdb table lists in-frame clones only, not all of them. Among some 480,000 clones listed, around 85% were seen once. The material sequenced was peripheral blood, taken in a trial of Ad26.COV2.S vaccine versus placebo. The receptors were sampled from a person aged 18-65 years who received the Ad26.COV2.S COVID-19 vaccine or a placebo.

The rearrangement joins TRBV30 to TRBJ2-5, with D tentatively TRBD2 (6 bases). This CDR3 is built from 13 residues. The germline V and J ends were trimmed by 4 bases and 2 bases, with 11 bases remaining between them. From germline, CDR1 is GTSNPN and CDR2 SVGIG (reference sequence). CDR3 bases: TGTGCCTGGACCCCCGGGAGTCAAGAGACCCAGTACTTC. Protein product: CAWTPGSQETQYF.

The chain carries TRBV7-2 and TRBJ1-6; tentative D call: TRBD1 (5 bases). Germline CDR1 reads SGHTA; CDR2 reads FQGNSA. Trimming took off 5 bases at V and 6 bases at J, with 23 bases between the two ends. CDR3 length equals 18 residues. Written as DNA, the CDR3 is TGTGCCAGCAGCCCAAGGCGACGAACGGGACTCGTTAATTCACCCCTCCACTTT. Encoded protein: CASSPRRRTGLVNSPLHF.

J is TRBJ2-7 and V is TRBV7-6; the D is unclear. V lost 1 base and J 0 bases, leaving 10 bases between the germline ends. Germline loops: CDR1 SGHVS, CDR2 FNYEAQ. This CDR3 comprises 15 residues. The chain's CDR3 is CASSLGRMVSYEQYF. In nucleotides, the CDR3 is TGTGCCAGCAGCTTAGGTAGGATGGTCTCCTACGAGCAGTACTTC. The complete variable domain, with remaining parts taken from reference TRBV7-6 and TRBJ2-7, reads GAGVSQSPRYKVTKRGQDVALRCDPISGHVSLYWYRQALGQGPEFLTYFNYEAQQDKSGLPNDRFSAERPEGSISTLTIQRTEQRDSAMYRCASSLGRMVSYEQYFGPGTRLTVT.

V and J are TRBV27 and TRBJ2-3; tentatively, D is TRBD1 (5 bases). The CDR3 is made up of 16 amino acids. Between the trimmed V and J ends, which lost 2 bases and 3 bases, there was a span of 15 bases. Germline values: CDR1 MNHEY, CDR2 SMNVEV (reference sequence). CDR3 loop: CASSLIGVDRTDTQYF. The CDR3, as DNA: TGTGCCAGCAGTTTAATAGGGGTTGACCGGACAGATACGCAGTATTTT.

With regard to this clone: The same CDR3 arises from other DNA sequences in this sample as well. This chain links TRBV5-1 with TRBJ1-5; 7 positions agree with TRBD1. The V gene's germline CDR1 is SGHRS and CDR2 YFSETQ. The CDR3 has 15 amino acids. After removal of 0 bases from V and 2 bases from J, the junction contained 2 bases not matched to a gene. CDR3 residues: CASSLGQGGNQPQHF. DNA for the CDR3: TGCGCCAGCAGCTTGGGGCAGGGGGGCAATCAGCCCCAGCATTTT.

The chain has TRBV6-1 and TRBJ2-5; TRBD1 is a possible D gene (6 bases). CDR3 length: 15 residues. Between the trimmed V and J ends, which lost 2 bases and 2 bases, there was a span of 12 bases. The germline CDR1 and CDR2 sequences are MNHNS and SASEGT. CDR3 loop: CASSETSTGQETQYF. CDR3 in DNA: TGTGCCAGCAGTGAAACATCGACAGGACAAGAGACCCAGTACTTC.

V gene TRBV5-1 combines with J gene TRBJ1-4; TRBD1 matches 9 bases. V shed 4 bases and J 5 bases; nucleotides not matched to a gene: 3. Germline loops: CDR1 SGHRS, CDR2 YFSETQ. The CDR3 runs 14 residues. The CDR3 DNA reads TGCGCCAGCAGCCTGACAGGGGGAAATGAAAAACTGTTTTTT. This sequence encodes CASSLTGGNEKLFF.

This clone was counted a single time. The chain is built from TRBV24-1 and TRBJ2-7, with 12 bases identical to TRBD2. Trimming at V came to 3 bases and at J to 5 bases, leaving 4 bases not matched to a gene. Per germline, CDR1 KGHDR and CDR2 SFDVKD. The CDR3 is made up of 15 amino acids. The CDR3 DNA is TGTGCCACCAGTGATGCGGGACTAGCGGGTCACGAGCAGTACTTC. It encodes CATSDAGLAGHEQYF.

The chain is built from TRBV29-1 and TRBJ2-3; 7 bases match TRBD1. CDR1 is SQVTM and CDR2 is ANQGSEA in the germline V gene. The trim removed 2 bases at V and 3 bases at J, leaving 2 bases unmatched. There are 13 residues in the CDR3. The CDR3 loop reads CSVERQGTDTQYF. The CDR3 DNA reads as TGCAGCGTTGAACGACAGGGAACAGATACGCAGTATTTT.

V is TRBV6-4 and J is TRBJ1-1, with D unresolved. CDR3 length: 11 residues. V lost 9 bases and J lost 1, with 6 bases in between. The V gene's germline CDR1 is MRHNA and CDR2 SNTAGT. CDR3 in amino acids: CASQANTEAFF. The CDR3 nucleotides are TGTGCCAGTCAGGCGAACACTGAAGCTTTCTTT.

V usage is TRBV7-2 and J usage is TRBJ1-2; D unclear. Per the germline V gene, CDR1 is SGHTA and CDR2 is FQGNSA. Trimming shortened V by 2 bases and J by 8 bases, and 12 bases separated the two germline ends. The CDR3 has 13 amino acids. This CDR3 reads CASSLRSGPGYTF. CDR3 bases: TGTGCCAGCAGCTTAAGGTCGGGCCCCGGCTACACCTTC. Full variable domain (rest looked up from reference TRBV7-2 and TRBJ1-2): GAGVSQSPSNKVTEKGKDVELRCDPISGHTALYWYRQSLGQGLEFLIYFQGNSAPDKSGLPSDRFSAERTGGSVSTLTIQRTQQEDSAVYLCASSLRSGPGYTFGSGTRLTVV.

The gene calls are TRBV7-2 and TRBJ2-6; D may be TRBD1 (6 bases). V was cut by 5 bases and J by 1 base, with 15 bases left in between. This CDR3 is 17 amino acids long. In germline, CDR1 is SGHTA, CDR2 FQGNSA. CDR3 amino acids: CASSIQGTTSGANVLTF. The CDR3 nucleotides read TGTGCCAGCAGCATACAGGGTACAACGTCTGGGGCCAACGTCCTGACTTTC.

The genes are TRBV9 and TRBJ1-2, with 12 bases lining up with TRBD1. This CDR3 spans 17 amino acids. Germline CDR1 is SGDLS and CDR2 is YYNGEE. V lost 3 bases, J lost 7 bases, and 13 bases stayed unmatched. For the CDR3, the DNA is TGTGCCAGCAGCGGACCGGGACAGGGGGCCGCGGATTTTGGCTACACCTTC. Translated, it gives CASSGPGQGAADFGYTF.

This clone has only one observation. V gene TRBV30 combines with J gene TRBJ2-1; 11 bases agree with TRBD2. Germline V gene lookup returns CDR1 GTSNPN and CDR2 SVGIG (reference sequence). With 3 bases clipped from V and 8 bases from J, the junction kept 9 bases outside the gene matches. The CDR3 is 15 amino acids. The DNA of the CDR3 is TGTGCCTGGAGGTTAGCGGGAGGGCCCTCGGATGAGCAGTTCTTC. It translates to CAWRLAGGPSDEQFF.

The chain recombines TRBV30 with TRBJ1-1; no definite D call. Looked up from germline, CDR1 is GTSNPN and CDR2 is SVGIG (reference sequence). Trimming removed 4 bases at V and 3 bases at J, with 12 bases between. The CDR3 runs 13 residues. CDR3: CAWTPNQHTEAFF. DNA of the CDR3: TGTGCCTGGACTCCGAATCAACACACTGAAGCTTTCTTT.

This clone was found a few times. This chain uses TRBV5-5 with TRBJ2-6; 11 bases align to TRBD1. Germline lookup yields CDR1 SGHKS and CDR2 YYEKEE (reference sequence). V shed 6 bases, J shed 0 bases, and the junction held 5 bases outside the gene matches. This CDR3 is 17 amino acids long. CDR3 coding DNA: TGTGCCAGCACCGCCGGGACAGGGGGCTCTGGGGCCAACGTCCTGACTTTC. Translation gives CASTAGTGGSGANVLTF.

The chain has TRBV11-2 and TRBJ2-7; D is uncertain. The germline CDR1 and CDR2 sequences are SGHAT and FQNNGV. This CDR3 has 14 residues. Trimming stripped 3 bases from V and 0 bases from J, with 9 bases between. The CDR3 region has the DNA TGTGCCAGCAGCTTGGAGACACACTCCTACGAGCAGTACTTC. Its protein product is CASSLETHSYEQYF. Looking up the rest from reference TRBV11-2 and TRBJ2-7 gives the full variable domain: EAGVAQSPRYKIIEKRQSVAFWCNPISGHATLYWYQQILGQGPKLLIQFQNNGVVDDSQLPKDRFSAERLKGVDSTLKIQPAKLEDSAVYLCASSLETHSYEQYFGPGTRLTVT.

This clone appeared a single time. Germline and junction disagree at one end, which may indicate a read error. V gene TRBV7-2 combines with J gene TRBJ2-3; D is uncertain. Germline CDR1 reads SGHTA; CDR2 reads FQGNSA. The CDR3 has 13 amino acids. Here the CDR3 DNA reads TGTGCCAGCAGCATAGCAGGCACAGATACGCAGTATTTT. This translates into CASSIAGTDTQYF.

The rearrangement links TRBV5-1 to TRBJ2-6, with TRBD2 matching over 9 bases. The CDR3 consists of 17 residues. V lost 6 bases, J lost 0 bases, and 7 bases stayed unmatched. Germline CDR1 reads SGHRS; CDR2 reads YFSETQ. The CDR3 reads CASTPLAGSSGANVLTF. In DNA form, the CDR3 reads TGCGCCAGCACCCCTCTAGCGGGGAGCTCTGGGGCCAACGTCCTGACTTTC. Full variable domain (rest looked up from reference TRBV5-1 and TRBJ2-6): KAGVTQTPRYLIKTRGQQVTLSCSPISGHRSVSWYQQTPGQGLQFLFEYFSETQRNKGNFPGRFSGRQFSNSRSEMNVSTLELGDSALYLCASTPLAGSSGANVLTFGAGSRLTVL.

About this clone itself: The sample contains more than one DNA sequence encoding this CDR3. The chain joins TRBV20-1 to TRBJ2-1; no clear D gene. Germline loops: CDR1 DFQATT, CDR2 SNEGSKA (reference sequence). V lost 6 bases, J lost 6 bases, and 9 bases lay in between. The CDR3 has 11 amino acids. CDR3: CSAPRGNEQFF. CDR3 sequence (DNA): TGCAGTGCCCCGCGAGGCAATGAGCAGTTCTTC.

This clone was seen a single time. The CDR3 DNA reads as TGCGCCAGCAGCCCCGGGACGTTGAACACTGAAGCTTTCTTT. This translates into CASSPGTLNTEAFF. The gene calls are TRBV5-1 and TRBJ1-1; a weak D match, TRBD1 (5 bases). The V end was cut by 4 bases, the J end by 0 bases, with 10 bases between. The CDR3 loop spans 14 amino acids. The V gene's germline CDR1 is SGHRS and CDR2 YFSETQ.

This chain uses TRBV28 with TRBJ2-7, with D possibly being TRBD2 (5 bases). This CDR3 spans 17 amino acids. Trimming left V 4 bases short and J 7 bases short, with 26 bases between. Germline V lookup: CDR1 MDHEN, CDR2 SYDVKM. The CDR3 nucleotides read TGTGCCAGCAGTTCTGACCCTCGTAGGACCCGAGGGTGGGAGCAGTACTTC. Its protein product is CASSSDPRRTRGWEQYF.

The chain links TRBV29-1 to TRBJ1-1; TRBD1 agrees at 7 bases. V lost 7 bases, J lost 0 bases, and 8 bases stayed unmatched. Germline V gives CDR1 SQVTM, CDR2 ANQGSEA. This CDR3 is built from 14 residues. CDR3 nucleotides: TGCAGCGCCCGGGGACAGACAATGAACACTGAAGCTTTCTTT. It is translated as CSARGQTMNTEAFF.

The genes are TRBV25-1 and TRBJ2-1, with D perhaps matching TRBD1 (5 bases). This CDR3 spans 14 amino acids. Germline-derived CDR1 and CDR2 are MGHDK and SYGVNS. V lost 2 bases and J 7 bases, leaving 12 bases between the germline ends. The CDR3 sequence: CASSERGRMNEQFF. Written as DNA, the CDR3 is TGTGCCAGCAGTGAAAGGGGCCGGATGAATGAGCAGTTCTTC.

The CDR3 sequence: CASSPPRGQRNQPQHF. CDR3 coding DNA: TGTGCCAGTAGTCCCCCGCGAGGCCAACGCAATCAGCCCCAGCATTTT. The rearrangement joins TRBV19 to TRBJ1-5; D is unclear. From germline, CDR1 is LNHDA and CDR2 SQIVND (reference sequence). The V end lost 5 bases, the J end lost 2 bases, and 16 bases lay between the germline ends. This CDR3 region has 16 residues.

The table lists this clone with a few counts. This chain uses TRBV5-1 with TRBJ2-7; 11 bases align to TRBD2. Germline trimming cut 6 bases from V and 3 bases from J; bases unmatched to any gene: 8. Germline CDR1 SGHRS, CDR2 YFSETQ. There are 15 residues in the CDR3. The CDR3 here is CASTPGGLADYEQYF. CDR3 bases: TGCGCCAGCACCCCCGGGGGACTAGCGGACTACGAGCAGTACTTC.

This chain links TRBV7-2 with TRBJ2-3; D remains unclear. The CDR3 extends over 16 amino acids. Germline V lookup: CDR1 SGHTA, CDR2 FQGNSA. Trimming stripped 1 base from V and 2 bases from J, with 13 bases between. The CDR3 is CASSLVGRPPTDTQYF. CDR3 nucleotide sequence: TGTGCCAGCAGCTTAGTGGGCCGTCCTCCCACAGATACGCAGTATTTT.